What follows describes a single T cell receptor beta chain. Its antigen remains unknown. The data stem from a study of shared clonotypes between healthy human individuals. CDR3 length: 14 amino acids. Germline V gives CDR1 SGHNT, CDR2 YYREEE (reference sequence). V lost 0 bases and J 2 bases, leaving 8 bases between the germline ends. Naivety among CD8 cells was defined by CD45RO negativity and positive CCR7 selection, thereby excluding terminally differentiated effector memory CD45RA+ cells. TCRdb's table, derived via immunoSEQ multiplex PCR, lists solely in-frame clones and lacks some. The data show about 580,000 clones, about 98% seen once. Overall study results and limits: Of the naive CD4 clonotypes, roughly 5% were shared across a few donors.

This TCR was recovered from a man aged 30 to 39 in good health. Sequencing was performed on naive CD8+ T cells sorted from blood. J is TRBJ2-5 and V is TRBV5-4; TRBD2 might be the D (5 bases). As DNA, the CDR3 is TGTGCCAGCAGCTTGGGGGGAGTACAAGAGACCCAGTACTTC. Translated: CASSLGGVQETQYF.